Below are 27 T cell receptor beta chains sequenced from a single sample in a study of cytomegalovirus exposure and HLA in healthy donors. 60 Vbeta and 13 Jbeta primers were used in PCR. Only in-frame clones appear in the TCRdb table, and some are missing; sequencing was by immunoSEQ multiplex PCR. The data show roughly 130,000 clones, 61% seen once. Source material: PBMCs. The receptors were gathered from a male donor in good health and CMV-seronegative.

The gene calls are TRBV5-5 and TRBJ2-7; 12 bases fit TRBD1. The CDR3 contains 18 residues. Germline lookup yields CDR1 SGHKS and CDR2 YYEKEE (reference sequence). J lost 5 bases, V lost 4 bases, and 16 bases had no gene match. In DNA, the CDR3 is TGTGCCAGCAGCCTACAGGGTTACGGGACAGGGGGCTTGAACGAGCAGTACTTC. It codes for CASSLQGYGTGGLNEQYF.

The chain links TRBV11-2 to TRBJ2-5; TRBD1 is a possible D gene (5 bases). Trimming removed 1 base from V and 5 bases from J, with 20 bases in between. Germline V gives CDR1 SGHAT, CDR2 FQNNGV. The CDR3 contains 17 residues. The CDR3 DNA reads TGTGCCAGCAGCTTAGCTGGGCAGGGCCTAGGTCGGGAGACCCAGTACTTC. Protein product: CASSLAGQGLGRETQYF.

The DNA of the CDR3 is TGCAGCGGGGGGACAGGGGGGGCTGAAGCTTTCTTT. It encodes CSGGTGGAEAFF. The chain combines TRBV29-1 with TRBJ1-1; 11 positions match TRBD1. CDR1 is SQVTM, CDR2 ANQGSEA, per germline. V dropped 7 bases and J dropped 6; count of bases not matched to a gene: 4. The CDR3 has 12 amino acids. Filled out from reference TRBV29-1 and TRBJ1-1, the complete variable domain reads SAVISQKPSRDICQRGTSLTIQCQVDSQVTMMFWYRQQPGQSLTLIATANQGSEATYESGFVIDKFPISRPNLTFSTLTVSNMSPEDSSIYLCSGGTGGAEAFFGQGTRLTVV.

This clone occurred a few times. Here the CDR3 DNA reads TGTGCCAGCAGCGAAGCGACAGGCCAAGAGACCCAGTACTTC. This codes for CASSEATGQETQYF. V usage is TRBV9 and J usage is TRBJ2-5, with D possibly TRBD1 on 6 matching bases. Germline V gives CDR1 SGDLS, CDR2 YYNGEE. The length of the CDR3 is 14 residues. Trimming cost V 3 bases and J 1 base, with 10 bases left between them. Based on the CDR3 plus reference TRBV9 and TRBJ2-5, the full variable domain is DSGVTQTPKHLITATGQRVTLRCSPRSGDLSVYWYQQSLDQGLQFLIQYYNGEERAKGNILERFSAQQFPDLHSELNLSSLELGDSALYFCASSEATGQETQYFGPGTRLLVL.

CDR3 bases: TGTGCCAGCACTCCCCGGGACAGCGGATACAATGAGCAGTTCTTC. It translates to CASTPRDSGYNEQFF. The V and J genes are TRBV7-9 and TRBJ2-1; TRBD1 matches 7 bases. J was trimmed by 4 bases and V by 7 bases; bases with no gene match: 10. The length of the CDR3 is 15 residues. Per germline, CDR1 SEHNR and CDR2 FQNEAQ (reference sequence).

This clone was recorded once. The V call is TRBV19, the J call TRBJ2-5; 12 nucleotides align to TRBD2. The CDR3 has 19 residues. Germline CDR1 reads LNHDA; CDR2 reads SQIVND (reference sequence). J was trimmed by 0 bases and V by 4 bases; bases with no gene match: 12. In nucleotides, the CDR3 is TGTGCCAGTAGTACTCGACTAGCGGGGGCCCCCAAGCACCAAGAGACCCAGTACTTC. Translating gives CASSTRLAGAPKHQETQYF.

The chain joins TRBV11-2 to TRBJ2-7, with a possible D match to TRBD1 (5 bases). The CDR3 runs to 12 residues. Germline lookup yields CDR1 SGHAT and CDR2 FQNNGV. V lost 5 bases to trimming and J lost 4 bases, with 9 bases between them. CDR3 in amino acids: CASSAQGYEQYF. In DNA form, the CDR3 reads TGTGCCAGCAGCGCCCAGGGTTACGAGCAGTACTTC.

This sequence joins TRBV13 and TRBJ2-3, with D tentatively TRBD2 (6 bases). Looked up from germline, CDR1 is PRHDT and CDR2 is FYEKMQ (reference sequence). Deletions cut 5 bases from V and 0 bases from J, with 15 bases between. This CDR3 comprises 16 residues. CDR3 nucleotides: TGTGCCAGCAGCCCAAGGCGGGACTCTAGCACAGATACGCAGTATTTT. Its translation is CASSPRRDSSTDTQYF.

The rearrangement links TRBV19 to TRBJ2-7; tentative D call: TRBD1 (5 bases). This CDR3 is built from 13 residues. Trimming shortened V by 4 bases and J by 6 bases, and 13 bases separated the two germline ends. In germline, CDR1 is LNHDA, CDR2 SQIVND (reference sequence). The CDR3 loop reads CASSTLWGGEQYF. DNA of the CDR3: TGTGCCAGTAGTACCCTTTGGGGCGGCGAGCAGTACTTC.

The chain employs TRBV7-9 and TRBJ2-5, with D possibly TRBD1 on 5 matching bases. The DNA end is more similar to TRBJ2-7, so the J call may be wrong. CDR1 and CDR2 (germline): SEHNR, FQNEAQ (reference sequence). CDR3 length equals 12 residues. CDR3 DNA: TGTGCCAGCAAACAGGAATCCTACGAGCAGTACTTC. Translating it yields CASKQESYEQYF.

The chain carries TRBV27 and TRBJ2-7; a weak D match, TRBD2 (5 bases). V was trimmed by 0 bases and J by 2 bases, leaving 14 bases between them. There are 16 residues in the CDR3. Per germline, CDR1 MNHEY and CDR2 SMNVEV (reference sequence). The CDR3 protein is CASSLSLALAPYEQYF. Here the CDR3 DNA reads TGTGCCAGCAGTTTATCCCTCGCGCTAGCCCCCTACGAGCAGTACTTC.

The rearrangement joins TRBV28 to TRBJ1-2; 10 bases match TRBD1. Germline V gene data show CDR1 as MDHEN and CDR2 as SYDVKM. J was trimmed by 7 bases and V by 5 bases; bases with no gene match: 7. The CDR3 consists of 14 residues. CDR3 protein: CASSATGGLRGYTF. CDR3 nucleotides: TGTGCCAGCAGTGCGACAGGGGGCTTACGTGGCTACACCTTC.

The CDR3 coding sequence is TGTGCCAGCAGTGACGCTTCGCAGGGAGGCGAGCAGTACTTC. This codes for CASSDASQGGEQYF. V and J are TRBV25-1 and TRBJ2-5; the D gene is possibly TRBD2 (6 bases). The J call is in doubt because the DNA end fits TRBJ2-7 better. Germline V gene sequence: CDR1 MGHDK, CDR2 SYGVNS. CDR3 length: 14 amino acids.

The chain couples TRBV2 to TRBJ1-5; D gene uncertain. Germline assignment: CDR1 SNHLY and CDR2 FYNNEI. This CDR3 is 14 amino acids long. With 0 bases removed from V and 7 bases from J, the gap between germline ends came to 10 bases. This CDR3 is CASSEAQRGQPQHF. The CDR3 DNA sequence: TGTGCCAGCAGTGAAGCGCAACGAGGGCAGCCCCAGCATTTT.

The chain is built from TRBV6-5 and TRBJ1-5; no clear D gene. Trimming removed 4 bases at V and 2 bases at J, with 9 bases between. The CDR3 consists of 14 residues. Germline lookup yields CDR1 MNHEY and CDR2 SVGAGI. DNA of the CDR3: TGTGCCAGCAGTTGGAGGGAAGGCAATCAGCCCCAGCATTTT. Its protein product is CASSWREGNQPQHF.

This clone has just a few counts. V is TRBV27 and J is TRBJ2-7, with a possible D match to TRBD1 (5 bases). Trimming removed 3 bases from V and 3 bases from J, with 12 bases in between. From germline, CDR1 is MNHEY and CDR2 SMNVEV (reference sequence). The CDR3 length is 14 residues. For the CDR3, the DNA is TGTGCCAGCAGTTTTTACGACAGTGGCTACGAGCAGTACTTC. Translated: CASSFYDSGYEQYF.

V usage is TRBV14 and J usage is TRBJ1-6, with TRBD1 matching over 7 bases. The CDR3 consists of 16 residues. The J segment lost 10 bases and the V segment lost 4 bases, leaving 13 bases of the junction unmatched. Per the germline V gene, CDR1 is SGHDN and CDR2 is FVKESK. The CDR3 loop is CASSRATGTTGSPLHF. In nucleotides, the CDR3 is TGTGCCAGCAGCCGAGCGACAGGGACCACGGGGTCACCCCTCCACTTT.

This CDR3 reads CASSLDRGYTF. The CDR3, as DNA: TGCGCCAGCAGCTTGGATCGGGGCTACACCTTC. This chain uses TRBV5-1 with TRBJ1-2; D is ambiguous. With 0 bases removed from V and 8 bases from J, the gap between germline ends came to 5 bases. The germline V gene has CDR1 SGHRS and CDR2 YFSETQ. There are 11 residues in the CDR3.

This clone has only one observation. V is TRBV7-2 and J is TRBJ1-2; D is uncertain. The germline CDR1 and CDR2 sequences are SGHTA and FQGNSA. This CDR3 has 12 amino acids. Deletions cut 5 bases from V and 7 bases from J, with 11 bases between. CDR3 DNA sequence: TGTGCCAGCAGCCTCGGTAATTCTGGCTACACCTTC. This codes for CASSLGNSGYTF.

The chain joins TRBV7-8 to TRBJ2-7; 9 bases match TRBD2. Losses at the gene ends were 5 bases for V and 9 bases for J; bases not matched to a gene: 11. The V gene's germline CDR1 is SGHVS and CDR2 FQNEAQ. The CDR3 is 14 amino acids. The CDR3 DNA reads as TGTGCCAGCAGCCTACAGGAAGCGGGGGGCACGCAGTACTTC. It specifies CASSLQEAGGTQYF.

This clone was seen a handful of times. The V and J genes are TRBV7-2 and TRBJ2-2; a weak D match, TRBD2 (6 bases). This CDR3 spans 14 amino acids. V was clipped by 8 bases and J by 3 bases, with 13 bases between them. CDR1 and CDR2 (germline): SGHTA, FQGNSA. The chain's CDR3 is CASDHGGDTGELFF. CDR3 DNA: TGTGCCAGCGATCACGGAGGGGACACCGGGGAGCTGTTTTTT.

This clone was counted between two and nine times. The genes are TRBV30 and TRBJ1-2; D possibly corresponds to TRBD1 (5 bases). The germline V gene encodes CDR1 GTSNPN and CDR2 SVGIG (reference sequence). Trimming removed 0 bases at V and 6 bases at J, with 11 bases between. This CDR3 has 13 residues. The CDR3 DNA is TGTGCCTGGAGTGTACGGGCAGGGAATGGCTACACCTTC. Protein sequence: CAWSVRAGNGYTF.

This chain joins TRBV7-2 and TRBJ2-7, with 9 bases fitting TRBD2. CDR1 and CDR2 (germline): SGHTA, FQGNSA. The CDR3 runs 13 residues. The junction had 3 bases not matched to a gene; V was cut back by 3 bases and J by 6 bases. The CDR3 DNA is TGTGCCAGCAGCTTCCTAGCGGGGAGCGAGCAGTACTTC. Translated, it gives CASSFLAGSEQYF.

The chain is built from TRBV5-4 and TRBJ1-2; the match to TRBD1 covers 7 bases. Germline V gene lookup returns CDR1 SGHNT and CDR2 YYREEE (reference sequence). Germline trimming cut 4 bases from V and 2 bases from J; bases unmatched to any gene: 5. This CDR3 comprises 14 residues. CDR3 in DNA: TGTGCCAGCAGCGTGACACAGGGGAACTATGGCTACACCTTC. Translating gives CASSVTQGNYGYTF.

Concerning this clone: The junction departs from the called germline gene at one end, perhaps through a read error. This chain links TRBV27 with TRBJ1-4; D call uncertain. Per germline, CDR1 MNHEY and CDR2 SMNVEV (reference sequence). The CDR3 runs 13 residues. CDR3 DNA sequence: TGCCCCACCGTCGTTAAAAGGAGTCTCAAACTGTTTTTT. Translation: CPTVVKRSLKLFF.

The chain has TRBV12-5 and TRBJ2-1, with 11 positions matching TRBD2. The V gene end was trimmed by 3 bases and the J gene end by 5 bases; junction bases not matched to a gene: 3. In germline, CDR1 is LGHNT, CDR2 FRNRAP. CDR3 length: 15 amino acids. CDR3 amino acids: CASGFPSGGHNEQFF. CDR3 nucleotides: TGTGCTAGTGGTTTCCCTAGCGGGGGGCACAATGAGCAGTTCTTC.

The V gene is TRBV27, the J gene TRBJ2-7, with TRBD1 identical over 10 bases. Germline trimming cut 5 bases from V and 6 bases from J; bases unmatched to any gene: 7. In germline, CDR1 is MNHEY, CDR2 SMNVEV (reference sequence). This CDR3 contains 14 residues. DNA of the CDR3: TGTGCCAGCAGTCCCGGGACAGGGGCGGGCGAGCAGTACTTC. As protein: CASSPGTGAGEQYF.